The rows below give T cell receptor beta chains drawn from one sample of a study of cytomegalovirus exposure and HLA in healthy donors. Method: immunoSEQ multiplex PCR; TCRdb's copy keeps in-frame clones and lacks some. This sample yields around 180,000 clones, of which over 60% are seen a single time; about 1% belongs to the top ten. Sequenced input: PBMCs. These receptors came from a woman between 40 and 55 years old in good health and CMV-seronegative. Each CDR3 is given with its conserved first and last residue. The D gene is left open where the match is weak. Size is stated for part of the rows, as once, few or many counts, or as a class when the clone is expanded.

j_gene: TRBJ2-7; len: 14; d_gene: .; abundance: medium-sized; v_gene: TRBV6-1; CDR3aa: CASSEAHQAYEQYF; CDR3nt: TGTGCCAGCAGTGAAGCGCACCAGGCCTACGAGCAGTACTTC
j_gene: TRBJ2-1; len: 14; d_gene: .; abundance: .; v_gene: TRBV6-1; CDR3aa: CASSEPTSYNEQFF; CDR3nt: TGTGCCAGCAGTGAACCGACTAGCTACAATGAGCAGTTCTTC
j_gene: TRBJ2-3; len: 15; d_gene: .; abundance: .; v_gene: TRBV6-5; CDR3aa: CASSPDWEVTDTQYF; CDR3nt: TGTGCCAGCAGTCCGGACTGGGAGGTAACAGATACGCAGTATTTT
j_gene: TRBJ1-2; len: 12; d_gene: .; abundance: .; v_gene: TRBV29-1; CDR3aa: CSVARANYGYTF; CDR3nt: TGCAGCGTTGCCAGGGCTAACTATGGCTACACCTTC
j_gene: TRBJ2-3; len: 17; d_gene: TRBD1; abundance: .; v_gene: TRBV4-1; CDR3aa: CASSQERAGGAGDTQYF; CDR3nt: TGCGCCAGCAGCCAAGAAAGGGCAGGGGGCGCGGGAGATACGCAGTATTTT
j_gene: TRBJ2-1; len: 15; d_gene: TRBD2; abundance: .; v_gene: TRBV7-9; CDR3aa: CASSLSGSNRGEQFF; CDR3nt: TGTGCCAGCAGCTTGAGCGGGAGTAACCGCGGTGAGCAGTTCTTC
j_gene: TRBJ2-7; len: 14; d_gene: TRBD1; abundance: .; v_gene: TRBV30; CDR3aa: CAWSPDRSNYEQYF; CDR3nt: TGTGCCTGGAGCCCGGACAGGTCCAACTACGAGCAGTACTTC
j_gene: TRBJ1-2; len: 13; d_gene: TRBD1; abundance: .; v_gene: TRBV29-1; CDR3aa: CSLTGQGNYGYTF; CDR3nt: TGCAGTCTAACGGGACAGGGAAACTATGGCTACACCTTC
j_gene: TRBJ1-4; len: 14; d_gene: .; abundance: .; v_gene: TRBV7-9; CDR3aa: CASAGRTVGEKLFF; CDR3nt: TGTGCCAGCGCCGGGAGGACGGTAGGAGAAAAACTGTTTTTT
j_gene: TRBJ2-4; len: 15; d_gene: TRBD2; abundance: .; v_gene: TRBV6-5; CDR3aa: CASSYGGGFEGIQYF; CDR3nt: TGTGCCAGCAGTTACGGCGGGGGGTTCGAGGGCATTCAGTACTTC
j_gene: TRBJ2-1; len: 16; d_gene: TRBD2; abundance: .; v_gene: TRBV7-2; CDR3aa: CASSLGPGGQVNEQFF; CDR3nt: TGTGCCAGCAGCTTAGGACCGGGAGGGCAAGTTAATGAGCAGTTCTTC
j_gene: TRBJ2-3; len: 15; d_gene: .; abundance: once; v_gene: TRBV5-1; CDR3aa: CASSTQTVSTDTQYF; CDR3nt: TGCGCCAGCAGCACCCAGACAGTCAGCACAGATACGCAGTATTTT
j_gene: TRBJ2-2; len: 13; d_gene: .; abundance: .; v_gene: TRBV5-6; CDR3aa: CASSFGNTGELFF; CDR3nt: TGTGCCAGCAGCTTCGGGAACACCGGGGAGCTGTTTTTT
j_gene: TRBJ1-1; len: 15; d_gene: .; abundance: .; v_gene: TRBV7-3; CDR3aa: CASSLNSGEGTEAFF; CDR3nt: TGTGCCAGCAGCCTGAACAGCGGGGAGGGCACTGAAGCTTTCTTT
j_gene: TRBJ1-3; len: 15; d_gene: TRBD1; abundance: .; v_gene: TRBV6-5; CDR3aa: CASGGRGVSGNTIYF; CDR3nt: TGTGCCAGCGGGGGCAGGGGGGTATCTGGAAACACCATATATTTT
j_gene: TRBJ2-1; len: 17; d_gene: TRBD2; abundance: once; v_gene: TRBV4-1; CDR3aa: CASSPLRGGGIYNEQFF; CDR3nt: TGCGCCAGCAGCCCCCTACGTGGGGGAGGGATCTACAATGAGCAGTTCTTC
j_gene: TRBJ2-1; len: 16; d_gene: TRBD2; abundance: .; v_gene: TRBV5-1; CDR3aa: CASSLRTSGSYNEQFF; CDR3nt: TGCGCCAGCAGCTTGAGGACTAGCGGCTCCTACAATGAGCAGTTCTTC
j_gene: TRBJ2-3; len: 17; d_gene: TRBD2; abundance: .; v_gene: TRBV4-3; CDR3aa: CASSQASGRNIPDTQYF; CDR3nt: TGCGCCAGCAGCCAGGCTAGCGGGAGGAATATTCCAGATACGCAGTATTTT
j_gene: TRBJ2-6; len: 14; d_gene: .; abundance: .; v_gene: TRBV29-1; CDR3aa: CSASGGGGANVLTF; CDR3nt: TGCAGCGCTTCCGGGGGTGGTGGGGCCAACGTCCTGACTTTC
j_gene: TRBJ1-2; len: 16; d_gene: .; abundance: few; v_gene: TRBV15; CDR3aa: CATSRDYLWGNYGYTF; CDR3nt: TGTGCCACCAGCAGAGATTATTTGTGGGGCAACTATGGCTACACCTTC
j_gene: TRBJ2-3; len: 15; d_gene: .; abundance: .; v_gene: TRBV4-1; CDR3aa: CASSLLAPSTDTQYF; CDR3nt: TGCGCCAGCAGCCTTTTAGCGCCTAGCACAGATACGCAGTATTTT
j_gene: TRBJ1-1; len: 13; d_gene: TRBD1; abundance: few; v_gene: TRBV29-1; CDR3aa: CSVRTGGGTEAFF; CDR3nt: TGCAGCGTGCGGACAGGGGGTGGCACTGAAGCTTTCTTT
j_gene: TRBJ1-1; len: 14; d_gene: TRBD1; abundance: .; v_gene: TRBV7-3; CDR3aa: CASSSQGVGTEAFF; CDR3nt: TGTGCCAGCAGCTCGCAGGGGGTCGGCACTGAAGCTTTCTTT
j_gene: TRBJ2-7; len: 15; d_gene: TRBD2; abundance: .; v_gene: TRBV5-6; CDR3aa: CASSYGGGRGSEQYF; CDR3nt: TGTGCCAGCAGCTACGGCGGCGGGAGGGGAAGCGAGCAGTACTTC
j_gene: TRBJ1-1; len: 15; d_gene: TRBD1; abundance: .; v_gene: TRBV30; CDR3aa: CAWTSGGQGDIRAFF; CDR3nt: TGTGCCTGGACTTCAGGGGGACAGGGGGATATTCGAGCTTTCTTT
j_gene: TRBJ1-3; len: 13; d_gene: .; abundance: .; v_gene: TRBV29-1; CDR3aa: CSVELQVGNTIYF; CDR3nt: TGCAGCGTTGAATTACAGGTCGGAAACACCATATATTTT
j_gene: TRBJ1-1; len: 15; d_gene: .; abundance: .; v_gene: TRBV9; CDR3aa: CASSVGGGGPTEAFF; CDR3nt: TGTGCCAGCAGCGTAGGTGGGGGGGGGCCCACTGAAGCTTTCTTT
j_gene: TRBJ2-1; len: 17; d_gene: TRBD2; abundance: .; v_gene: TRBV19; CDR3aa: CASSTQRLAGVYDEQFF; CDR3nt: TGTGCCAGTAGTACACAACGACTAGCGGGAGTGTATGATGAGCAGTTCTTC
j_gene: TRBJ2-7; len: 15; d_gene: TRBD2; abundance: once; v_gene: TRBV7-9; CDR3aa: CSSSLLSGDSYEQYF; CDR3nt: TGTTCCAGCAGCCTTCTTAGCGGGGACTCCTACGAGCAGTACTTC
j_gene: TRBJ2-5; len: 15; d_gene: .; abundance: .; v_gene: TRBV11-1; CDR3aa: CASSFQPLGRETQYF; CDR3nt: TGTGCCAGCAGCTTTCAGCCTCTGGGGCGAGAGACCCAGTACTTC
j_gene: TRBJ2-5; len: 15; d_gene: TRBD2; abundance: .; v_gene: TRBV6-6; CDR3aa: CASTLGLAGVETQYF; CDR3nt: TGTGCCAGCACCCTCGGACTAGCGGGAGTAGAGACCCAGTACTTC
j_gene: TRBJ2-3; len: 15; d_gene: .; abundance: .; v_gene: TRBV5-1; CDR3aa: CASSTGTTGGDTQYF; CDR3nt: TGCGCCAGCAGCACAGGGACTACCGGGGGAGATACGCAGTATTTT
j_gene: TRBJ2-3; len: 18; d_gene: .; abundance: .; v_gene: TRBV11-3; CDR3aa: CASRHGGAHPFSTDTQYF; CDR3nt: TGTGCCAGCAGACATGGCGGGGCCCACCCTTTTAGCACAGATACGCAGTATTTT
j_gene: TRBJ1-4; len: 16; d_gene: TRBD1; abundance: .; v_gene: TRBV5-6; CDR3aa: CASSSPRQGANEKLFF; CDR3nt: TGTGCCAGCAGCTCCCCGCGGCAGGGGGCTAATGAAAAACTGTTTTTT
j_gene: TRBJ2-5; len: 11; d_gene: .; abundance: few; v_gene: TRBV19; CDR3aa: CASSRQETQYF; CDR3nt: TGTGCCAGTAGTCGTCAAGAGACCCAGTACTTC
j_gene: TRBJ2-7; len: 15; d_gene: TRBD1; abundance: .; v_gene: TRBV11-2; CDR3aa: CASSLEPGQGVGMDF; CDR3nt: TGTGCCAGCAGCTTAGAACCGGGACAGGGGGTCGGTATGGACTTC
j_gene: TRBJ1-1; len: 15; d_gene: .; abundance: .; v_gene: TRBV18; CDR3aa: CASSPFLGAGTEAFF; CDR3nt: TGTGCCAGCTCACCATTCCTAGGGGCCGGCACTGAAGCTTTCTTT
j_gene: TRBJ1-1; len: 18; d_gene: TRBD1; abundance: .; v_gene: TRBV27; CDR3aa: CASSLRSTTLDRAAEAFF; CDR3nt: TGTGCCAGCAGTTTAAGGTCGACCACACTCGACAGGGCGGCTGAAGCTTTCTTT
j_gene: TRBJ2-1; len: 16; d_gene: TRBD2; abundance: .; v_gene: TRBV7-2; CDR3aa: CASSLATSGRKRPKFF; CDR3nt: TGTGCCAGCAGCTTAGCGACTAGCGGGAGGAAAAGGCCCAAGTTCTTC
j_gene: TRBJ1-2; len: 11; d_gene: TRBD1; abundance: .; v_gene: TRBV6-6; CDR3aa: CASSRDSAKTF; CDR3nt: TGTGCCAGCAGCCGGGACAGTGCAAAGACCTTC